The clone carrying this T cell receptor (beta chain) was seen only a few times. Its antigen is unidentified. V lost 5 bases and J 14 bases, leaving 16 bases between the germline ends. CDR3 length equals 12 residues. The data were obtained in a study of blood T cells in healthy people across ages. Broader study findings: Both higher diversity and more naive CD4+ cells marked long-lived donors when set against aged donors.

Combining a sample-barcoded 5' primer with a J-beta primer mix, a second PCR ran for about 6 to 12 cycles. Each cDNA molecule carried a tag from a template-switch adaptor that contained 12 random nucleotides. TCRdb reprocessed the 5' RACE reads with MiXCR, giving one entry per CDR3 protein. In the table there are some 1.5 million distinct CDR3 sequences, roughly two fifths of which are singletons. Isolating PBMCs gave at least 6 million of these cells per sample. This chain links TRBV12-3 or TRBV12-4 with TRBJ2-1; D is possibly TRBD2 (8 bases). Sequencing was carried out using blood. The TCR sequence derives from a woman under 30 in good health. CDR3 nucleotide sequence: TGTGCCAGCAGTCCAGGGGGACTAGTAAAGTTCTTC. It is translated as CASSPGGLVKFF.